The source of this T cell receptor (beta chain) is a study of control samples from healthy donors and cancer patients. Assay: immunoSEQ multiplex PCR; the TCRdb copy retains only in-frame clones and omits some. The table has around 200,000 clones, 90% to 95% seen once. The V gene end was trimmed by 4 bases and the J gene end by 5 bases; junction bases not matched to a gene: 15. Germline CDR1 and CDR2: MNHNS and SASEGT. The CDR3 is 17 residues long. The clonotype originates from a man younger than 30 in good health. The chain has TRBV6-1 and TRBJ1-2; 8 bases match TRBD1. What was sequenced was blood. For the CDR3, the DNA is TGTGCCAGCAGTGTTGGGGCAGGGGGCGCCTCGGGGTATGGCTACACCTTC. Protein product: CASSVGAGGASGYGYTF.